This T cell receptor (beta chain) stems from a study of blood T cell repertoires in COVID-19. TCRdb's table, derived via immunoSEQ multiplex PCR, lists solely in-frame clones and lacks some. The sample shows fewer than 200,000 clones, about 85% of them seen only once. This CDR3 has 16 amino acids. CDR1 and CDR2 (germline): KGHSH, LQKENI. Trimming cost V 0 bases and J 4 bases, with 12 bases left between them. V gene TRBV18 combines with J gene TRBJ2-2, with D possibly matching TRBD2 (5 bases). The specimen sequenced was peripheral blood. The receptor comes from a man in his sixties who had recovered from COVID-19. CDR3 region: CASSPPNVEGTGELFF. The DNA for the CDR3 is TGTGCCAGCTCACCACCGAATGTAGAGGGCACCGGGGAGCTGTTTTTT.